Each of the 7 T cell receptor beta chains below was sequenced from the same sample in a study of beta chain features in type 1 diabetes. The sequenced template was cDNA made from the entire isolated RNA. Here immunoSEQ multiplex PCR was the method, and the copy in TCRdb shows in-frame clones only, minus some. The sample has about 620,000 clones, roughly a sixth seen once. Sequenced: naive CD4+ T cells from blood. All receptors derive from a man younger than 30 in good health.

This sequence joins TRBV11-2 and TRBJ2-4, with D possibly matching TRBD2 (5 bases). Per germline, CDR1 SGHAT and CDR2 FQNNGV. The CDR3 totals 15 residues. V was pared by 1 base and J by 3 bases, with 10 bases between. The CDR3, as DNA: TGTGCCAGCAGCTTAGGAGGAGCGGTCAAAAACATTCAGTACTTC. This translates into CASSLGGAVKNIQYF.

Turning to this clone: A much larger clone lies a single base off, so this may be a read error. The same CDR3 also results from other DNA sequences found in this sample. The chain joins TRBV11-2 to TRBJ2-5; D is undetermined. This CDR3 comprises 11 residues. From germline, CDR1 is SGHAT and CDR2 FQNNGV. Trimming left V 0 bases short and J 4 bases short, with 0 bases between. CDR3 in amino acids: CASSLEETQYF. DNA for the CDR3: TGTGCCAGCAGCTTAGAAGAGACCCAGTACTTC.

This clone was counted between two and nine times. CDR3 bases: TGTGCCAGCAGCAATCATGCCTGGGGGGAAGCGAACACCGGGGAGCTGTTTTTT. Residues: CASSNHAWGEANTGELFF. The genes are TRBV13 and TRBJ2-2; perhaps TRBD2 as D (6 bases). V was shortened by 5 bases and J by 0 bases, with 19 bases between the two germline ends. The germline V gene has CDR1 PRHDT and CDR2 FYEKMQ (reference sequence). The CDR3 sequence is 18 residues long. The full variable domain, in which reference TRBV13 and TRBJ2-2 provide the parts outside the CDR3, is AAGVIQSPRHLIKEKRETATLKCYPIPRHDTVYWYQQGPGQDPQFLISFYEKMQSDKGSIPDRFSAQQFSDYHSELNMSSLELGDSALYFCASSNHAWGEANTGELFFGEGSRLTVL.

Only a few counts were recorded for this clone. The chain recombines TRBV20-1 with TRBJ1-2, with no clear D. CDR3 length: 10 amino acids. Germline CDR1 reads DFQATT; CDR2 reads SNEGSKA (reference sequence). Trimming stripped 5 bases from V and 7 bases from J, with 8 bases between. For the CDR3, the DNA is TGCAGTGCTGGAAATATTGGCTACACCTTC. Protein sequence: CSAGNIGYTF.

The chain couples TRBV19 to TRBJ1-5; the D gene is possibly TRBD1 (6 bases). Germline lookup yields CDR1 LNHDA and CDR2 SQIVND (reference sequence). Trimming cost V 6 bases and J 4 bases, with 19 bases left between them. This CDR3 has 16 residues. The CDR3 coding sequence is TGTGCCAGTAGCCTAACCGGGACAAGGCTTAATCAGCCCCAGCATTTT. Protein: CASSLTGTRLNQPQHF.

This clone has more than one count but fewer than ten. This sequence joins TRBV7-3 and TRBJ2-3; D is possibly TRBD1 (6 bases). Looked up from germline, CDR1 is SGHTA and CDR2 is FQGTGA. V was clipped by 4 bases and J by 0 bases, with 20 bases between them. The length of the CDR3 is 18 residues. The CDR3 coding sequence is TGTGCCAGCAGCTCCCGGGCAGGGGACCGTCAAAGCACAGATACGCAGTATTTT. Protein product: CASSSRAGDRQSTDTQYF. Full variable domain (outside the CDR3, taken from reference TRBV7-3 and TRBJ2-3): GAGVSQTPSNKVTEKGKYVELRCDPISGHTALYWYRQSLGQGPEFLIYFQGTGAADDSGLPNDRFFAVRPEGSVSTLKIQRTERGDSAVYLCASSSRAGDRQSTDTQYFGPGTRLTVL.

This clone was detected only a few times. This chain uses TRBV28 with TRBJ2-4, with 8 bases lining up with TRBD1. Germline V gives CDR1 MDHEN, CDR2 SYDVKM. This CDR3 region has 14 residues. J lost 0 bases, V lost 5 bases, and 0 bases had no gene match. CDR3 sequence: CASSGQGAKNIQYF. CDR3 sequence (DNA): TGTGCCAGCAGTGGACAGGGAGCCAAAAACATTCAGTACTTC. The variable domain in full, completed from reference TRBV28 and TRBJ2-4, reads DVKVTQSSRYLVKRTGEKVFLECVQDMDHENMFWYRQDPGLGLRLIYFSYDVKMKEKGDIPEGYSVSREKKERFSLILESASTNQTSMYLCASSGQGAKNIQYFGAGTRLSVL.